This note documents a single TCR beta chain sequence. The sample originates from a study of blood T cell repertoires in COVID-19. Study at large: Samples representing acute and convalescent COVID-19 were sourced from the United States, Italy and Spain. In each case, the material was cDNA or gDNA derived from T cells, B-cell-depleted T cells, or PBMCs.

The CDR3 covers 16 residues. V trimming: 1 base; J trimming: 6 bases; junction bases outside the gene matches: 7. Looked up from germline, CDR1 is SGHTA and CDR2 is FQGNSA. In the authors' methods: Reference gene primer amplification gave nucleated cell count estimates. The data were produced by immunoSEQ multiplex PCR, yet TCRdb's version contains in-frame clones alone and is incomplete. D and trimming were read from the DNA, whereas the V and J calls and clone size are those reported in that table. This sample has 65,000 to 90,000 clones, with 80% to 85% found just once. The clonotype was recovered from a human donor in a cohort sampled during active COVID-19. Sequencing input: peripheral blood. This chain connects TRBV7-2 to TRBJ2-1; 9 bases fit TRBD2. CDR3 coding DNA: TGTGCCAGCAGCTTAGGTTTTGGCGGGGGGGCCAATGAGCAGTTCTTC. It is translated as CASSLGFGGGANEQFF. The variable domain in full, with the rest retrieved from reference TRBV7-2 and TRBJ2-1, is GAGVSQSPSNKVTEKGKDVELRCDPISGHTALYWYRQSLGQGLEFLIYFQGNSAPDKSGLPSDRFSAERTGGSVSTLTIQRTQQEDSAVYLCASSLGFGGGANEQFFGPGTRLTVL.